The TCR beta chain described here comes from a study of beta chain features in type 1 diabetes. Each donor gave one heparinised blood draw averaging roughly 120 mL. This clone was seen only a few times. Its antigen is unknown. Regarding the study as a whole: Within each of all four CD4+ subsets, Type 1 diabetes patients had TCRB CDR3s that were moderately but significantly shorter.

V was pared by 7 bases and J by 5 bases, with 9 bases of the junction left unmatched. The germline V gene has CDR1 ENHRY and CDR2 SYGVKD. The CDR3 runs 14 residues. Expressed TCRB transcripts were sequenced after all isolated RNA was converted to cDNA. The assay was immunoSEQ multiplex PCR, and TCRdb's table has in-frame clones only and misses some. Here the sample spans about 700,000 clones, over 10% being singletons. The chain carries TRBV10-3 and TRBJ1-1; 8 bases are a match to TRBD1. The sequence was collected from a man between 18 and 35 years old with type 1 diabetes. The specimen was naive CD4+ T cells from blood. For the CDR3, the DNA is TGTGCCATCAATCCACAGGGGGTCAGGACTGAAGCTTTCTTT. It is translated as CAINPQGVRTEAFF.